This T cell receptor beta chain is drawn from a study of chemoradiotherapy in HPV16-positive cancers. Overall study context: Candidate HPV-specific T-cell clones and common TCR motifs came from functional assays in a couple of HPV16-positive patients.

The CDR3 is made up of 16 amino acids. Germline V gene sequence: CDR1 MNHEY, CDR2 SVGAGI. V lost 4 bases, J lost 0 bases, and 15 bases lay in between. Study-wide results and limits: During treatment, candidate HPV-specific clones and E7-related motifs expanded in tumor. HPV-specific T cells were functionally defined from only two HPV16-positive patients. In HPV16-positive patients, HPV-responsive T-cell expansion tracked better recurrence-free survival.

On this clone: The antigen is unknown.

The protocol was immunoSEQ multiplex PCR, while the TCRdb copy is restricted to in-frame clones and leaves out a portion. The profile shows around 62,000 clones, 88% of them singletons. The sample here was blood, taken from a patient who underwent chemoradiotherapy. The TCR sequence derives from a human donor with HPV-associated anogenital cancer. The J gene is TRBJ1-1, the V gene TRBV6-5; TRBD1 is a possible D gene (5 bases). CDR3 sequence (DNA): TGTGCCAGCAGTTTTACCTCCGGGACGGTGAACACTGAAGCTTTCTTT. Its protein product is CASSFTSGTVNTEAFF.